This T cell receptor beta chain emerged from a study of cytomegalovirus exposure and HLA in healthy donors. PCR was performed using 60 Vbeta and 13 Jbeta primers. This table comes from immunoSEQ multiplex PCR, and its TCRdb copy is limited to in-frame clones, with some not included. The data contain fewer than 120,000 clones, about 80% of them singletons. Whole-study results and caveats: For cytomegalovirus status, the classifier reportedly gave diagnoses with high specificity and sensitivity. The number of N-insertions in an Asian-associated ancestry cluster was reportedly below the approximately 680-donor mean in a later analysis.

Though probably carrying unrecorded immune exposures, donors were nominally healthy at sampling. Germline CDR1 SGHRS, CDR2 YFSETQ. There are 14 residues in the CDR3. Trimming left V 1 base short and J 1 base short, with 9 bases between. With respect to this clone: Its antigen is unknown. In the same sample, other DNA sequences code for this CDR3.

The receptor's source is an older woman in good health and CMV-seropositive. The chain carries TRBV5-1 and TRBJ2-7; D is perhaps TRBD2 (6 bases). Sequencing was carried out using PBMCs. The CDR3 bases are TGCGCCAGCAGCTTGACTAGCCGATCCTACGAGCAGTACTTC. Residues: CASSLTSRSYEQYF.